This T cell receptor (beta chain) was obtained from a study of blood T cell repertoires in COVID-19. About the research overall: The samples span acute and convalescent COVID-19 from the United States, Italy and Spain. From T cells, B-cell-depleted T cells, or PBMCs came the material, which was cDNA or gDNA.

Original analysis: Scientists estimated how many nucleated cells there were by amplifying reference gene primers. Profiled with immunoSEQ multiplex PCR; TCRdb holds only in-frame clones, not every one. From that table come the V and J calls and clone size; the DNA was used to work out D and trimming. Of under 200,000 clones listed, about 83% are singletons. Material for sequencing was peripheral blood. The receptor was derived from a human donor in a cohort sampled during active COVID-19.

The CDR3 nucleotides read TGTGCCAGCAGCTTAGACGGGAGCTACGAGCAGTACTTC. It codes for CASSLDGSYEQYF. The chain joins TRBV7-2 to TRBJ2-7; weak D call: TRBD2 (6 bases). The CDR3 is 13 residues long. In germline, CDR1 is SGHTA, CDR2 FQGNSA. V was pared by 1 base and J by 3 bases, with 7 bases between.